Listed below are T cell receptor beta chains from one sample, sequenced in a study of neurological immune-mediated disorders. TCRdb re-analysed the 5' RACE reads in MiXCR, keeping a single row per CDR3 protein. Here the sample spans tens of thousands of distinct CDR3 sequences, roughly 4% being singletons. Sequenced input: PBMCs. Receptors originate from a man aged 50-60 years with multiple sclerosis. Each CDR3 is given with its conserved first and last residue. D genes are given only for firm matches. Size is stated for part of the rows, as once, few or many counts, or as a class when the clone is expanded.

NA TRBJ2-1 many TRBV6-5 TGTGCCAGCAGCTCGTCGGGGGGCAAGAGTGAGCAGTTCTTC CASSSSGGKSEQFF
TRBD2 TRBJ2-3 many TRBV7-9 TGTGCCAGCAGCTCCCCGCCGAGCGCTAGCGGGGACACAGATACGCAGTATTTT CASSSPPSASGDTDTQYF
TRBD1 TRBJ2-3 many TRBV7-8 TGTGCCAGCAGCACGTACAGGACAGGAGGAGTCGAAGATACGCAGTATTTT CASSTYRTGGVEDTQYF
NA TRBJ2-3 many TRBV29-1 TGCAGCGTTGGGCAGGGGAGGGGTACGCAGTATTTT CSVGQGRGTQYF
NA TRBJ1-1 many TRBV7-9 TGTGCCAGCAGCCGGGGGGGGTCGGGTGTCACTGAAGCTTTCTTT CASSRGGSGVTEAFF
NA TRBJ1-2 medium-sized TRBV11-2 TGTGCCAGCAGCTTAGTTAGCTTTGGCTTCAGGGGCCACTATGGCTACACCTTC CASSLVSFGFRGHYGYTF
NA TRBJ2-2 many TRBV27 TGTGCCAGCAGCACCCTTGGGGCAGGTCGCACCGGGGAGCTGTTTTTT CASSTLGAGRTGELFF
TRBD2 TRBJ2-1 many TRBV7-2 TGTGCCAGCAGCTTACAATATAGCGGGGGGGCCTCCTACAATGAGCAGTTCTTC CASSLQYSGGASYNEQFF
TRBD1 TRBJ1-2 many TRBV4-1 TGCGCCAGCAGCCCTCGAGGGTCGACAGGGCGCTCCTTTACGGGCTACACCTTC CASSPRGSTGRSFTGYTF
NA TRBJ2-2 many TRBV12-3/TRBV12-4 TGTGCCAGCGGACCGGGACACCGTGGGGCCGGGGAGCTGTTTTTT CASGPGHRGAGELFF
TRBD2 TRBJ2-1 many TRBV20-1 TGCAGTGCTAGAGATTCCGGACTAGCGGGGCCTGAGCAGTTCTTC CSARDSGLAGPEQFF
NA TRBJ2-3 many TRBV15 TGTGCCACCAGCAGCGGGATCACCACAGATACGCAGTATTTT CATSSGITTDTQYF
NA TRBJ1-1 many TRBV5-1 TGCGCCAGCAGCTCCGTGGGAAACTGGGCTTTCTTT CASSSVGNWAFF
NA TRBJ2-1 many TRBV7-3 TGTGCCAGCAGCTTAGGGGGTTGGAATGAGCAGTTCTTC CASSLGGWNEQFF
NA TRBJ2-3 many TRBV5-1 TGCGCCAGCAGCTTTACAGGCTACACAGATACGCAGTATTTT CASSFTGYTDTQYF
NA TRBJ1-2 many TRBV30 TGTGCCTGGAGTAACCTCGTTTCGCTCGGCTACACCTTC CAWSNLVSLGYTF
NA TRBJ1-6 many TRBV5-1 TGCGCCAGCAGCTTGGCTACGGCAGGGGATTCACCCCTCCACTTT CASSLATAGDSPLHF
TRBD1 TRBJ2-2 NA TRBV11-3 TGTGCCAGCAGCTTAGCGTTGGGACAGGTATCTTCTTCGAACACCGGGGAGCTGTTTTTT CASSLALGQVSSSNTGELFF
NA TRBJ1-4 many TRBV11-2 TGTGCCAGCACCCTGATAGGAGGGAGCACAACTAATGAAAAACTGTTTTTT CASTLIGGSTTNEKLFF
NA TRBJ2-7 many TRBV20-1 TGCAGTGCTCCTACTCCGGGAAAAGGCGAGCAGTACTTC CSAPTPGKGEQYF
NA TRBJ2-1 many TRBV7-9 TGTGCCAGCAGCTTAGATGGGCAGAGCTACAATGAGCAGTTCTTC CASSLDGQSYNEQFF
TRBD2 TRBJ2-5 few TRBV7-2 TGTGCCAGCAGCCGAACCATAGCGGGGGGTAGGGAGACCCAGTACTTC CASSRTIAGGRETQYF
NA TRBJ2-3 many TRBV5-1 TGCGCCAGCAGCTCCTCCCTTCATCTCGATACGCAGTATTTT CASSSSLHLDTQYF
NA TRBJ1-6 many TRBV5-5 TGTGCCAGCAGCTGGGGGACCCAGAGAGGTTCACCCCTCCACTTT CASSWGTQRGSPLHF
TRBD1 TRBJ1-1 many TRBV27 TGTGCCACCCGACAGGGGCTGACGAACACTGAAGCTTTCTTT CATRQGLTNTEAFF
TRBD1 TRBJ2-1 many TRBV7-7 TGTGCTAGCAGCCGGGACAGGTACAATGAGCAGTTCTTC CASSRDRYNEQFF
NA TRBJ1-2 many TRBV3-1 TGTGCCAGCAGCCAAGATCTTCGGTATGGCTACACCTTC CASSQDLRYGYTF
TRBD2 TRBJ2-3 many TRBV9 TGTGCCAGCAGCGTCTTACCTCTAGCGGGGGCCCAAGATACGCAGTATTTT CASSVLPLAGAQDTQYF
TRBD2 TRBJ2-3 many TRBV20-1 TGCAGTGCTAGGACTAGCGAATACACAGATACGCAGTATTTT CSARTSEYTDTQYF
TRBD1 TRBJ1-5 NA TRBV28 TGTGCCAGCAGGGTAACGGGACAGGGTCATCAGCCCCAGAATTTT CASRVTGQGHQPQNF
TRBD1 TRBJ2-2 many TRBV3-1 TGTGCCAGCAGCCAAGACAGGACAGGCACTAACACCGGGGAGCTGTTTTTT CASSQDRTGTNTGELFF
NA TRBJ1-1 many TRBV7-9 TGTGCCAGCAGCGTGGTGGCAGCTTTCTTT CASSVVAAFF
NA TRBJ2-6 many TRBV20-1 TGCAGTGCTGCAACAGGTTTCTCTGGGGCCAACGTCCTGACTTTC CSAATGFSGANVLTF